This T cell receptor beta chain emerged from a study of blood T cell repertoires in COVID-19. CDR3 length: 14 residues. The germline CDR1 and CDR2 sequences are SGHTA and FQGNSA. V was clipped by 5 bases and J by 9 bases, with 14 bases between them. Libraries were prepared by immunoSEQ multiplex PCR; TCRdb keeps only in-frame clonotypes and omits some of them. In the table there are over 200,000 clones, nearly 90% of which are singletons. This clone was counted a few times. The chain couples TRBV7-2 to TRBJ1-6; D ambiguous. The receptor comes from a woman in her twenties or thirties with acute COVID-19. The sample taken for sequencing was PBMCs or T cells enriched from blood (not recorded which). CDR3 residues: CASSPSYSASPLHF. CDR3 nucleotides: TGTGCCAGCAGCCCTAGCTACTCCGCTTCACCCCTCCACTTT.